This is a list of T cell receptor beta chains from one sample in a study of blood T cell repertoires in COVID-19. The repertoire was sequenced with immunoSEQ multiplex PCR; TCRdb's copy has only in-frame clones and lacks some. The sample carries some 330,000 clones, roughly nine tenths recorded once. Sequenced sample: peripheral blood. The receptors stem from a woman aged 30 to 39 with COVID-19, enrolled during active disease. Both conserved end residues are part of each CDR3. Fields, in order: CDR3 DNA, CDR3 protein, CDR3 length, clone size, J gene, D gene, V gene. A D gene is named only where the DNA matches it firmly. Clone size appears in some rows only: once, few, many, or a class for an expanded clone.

TGTGCCAGCAGCCACGGGACTAGATTGGAGACCCAGTACTTC,CASSHGTRLETQYF,14,NA,TRBJ2-5,TRBD2,TRBV5-4
TGTGCCAGCAGTGGGAACAGGGCCATTGGCTACACCTTC,CASSGNRAIGYTF,13,NA,TRBJ1-2,NA,TRBV2
TGTGCCAGCAGCCCCGCCCCAGGGAACCCTGAAGCTTTCTTT,CASSPAPGNPEAFF,14,NA,TRBJ1-1,NA,TRBV5-4
TGTGTCAGCAACAGGGGGCTTGCCGTTGGAAACACCATATATTTT,CVSNRGLAVGNTIYF,15,NA,TRBJ1-3,TRBD1,TRBV9
TGTGCCAGCAGCTTGAGCAGGCACACCGGGGAGCTGTTTTTT,CASSLSRHTGELFF,14,NA,TRBJ2-2,NA,TRBV5-6
TGTGCCAGCAGCTTAGGACAAGCAGGGGGCTATACGAACACTGAAGCTTTCTTT,CASSLGQAGGYTNTEAFF,18,NA,TRBJ1-1,TRBD1,TRBV7-6
TGTGCCAGCAGCTTTGGTATTTCGGGTGAAGCTTTCTTT,CASSFGISGEAFF,13,NA,TRBJ1-1,NA,TRBV11-2
TGCGCCAGCAGCTACACTAGCGGGATCACAGATACGCAGTATTTT,CASSYTSGITDTQYF,15,NA,TRBJ2-3,TRBD2,TRBV4-1
TGTGCCAGCAGGGACTTTGGACTACATGAGCAGTTCTTC,CASRDFGLHEQFF,13,NA,TRBJ2-1,NA,TRBV2
TGTGCCAGCAGCTTGGCCAGCTACGAGCAGTACTTC,CASSLASYEQYF,12,once,TRBJ2-7,NA,TRBV5-6
TGCAGCGTTGAAGATTATGTTTTGGGACAGGGGGGTTCACCCCTCCACTTT,CSVEDYVLGQGGSPLHF,17,NA,TRBJ1-6,TRBD1,TRBV29-1
TGTGCCAGCAGCTTAGTTCTAGCGGGGGGACCCCAAGAGACCCAGTACTTC,CASSLVLAGGPQETQYF,17,NA,TRBJ2-5,TRBD2,TRBV7-8
TGTGCCAGCAGCCAAGTATTGGACGGGAGAGTGAGCACAGATACGCAGTATTTT,CASSQVLDGRVSTDTQYF,18,NA,TRBJ2-3,NA,TRBV4-2
TGCGCCAGCAGCCAAGAACACTTCCTCAGGGGGACGGGCGGCTACACCTTC,CASSQEHFLRGTGGYTF,17,NA,TRBJ1-2,TRBD1,TRBV4-1
TGTGCCAGCAGTTCTAGACAGGGGCCGAACACCGGGGAGCTGTTTTTT,CASSSRQGPNTGELFF,16,NA,TRBJ2-2,TRBD1,TRBV27
TGTGCCAGCAGCTTGGGGGGGCTTGGCACCATATATTTT,CASSLGGLGTIYF,13,NA,TRBJ1-3,NA,TRBV5-4
TGTGCCAGCAGTCCTAGGGGGTTGCGGGCTGAAGCTTTCTTT,CASSPRGLRAEAFF,14,NA,TRBJ1-1,NA,TRBV27
TGTGCCAGCAGCTTTTTCAGCGCCTACAATGAGCAGTTCTTC,CASSFFSAYNEQFF,14,NA,TRBJ2-1,NA,TRBV11-3
TGCGCCAGCAGCTTCGGGGAAAACACAGATACGCAGTATTTT,CASSFGENTDTQYF,14,NA,TRBJ2-3,NA,TRBV5-1
TGTGCCAGCAGCTTAGGCGACAGGTCGATTTATGGCTACACCTTC,CASSLGDRSIYGYTF,15,NA,TRBJ1-2,NA,TRBV11-1
TGTGCCAGCAGCTTAGGTACGACGCGGGATAGCTACACCTTC,CASSLGTTRDSYTF,14,NA,TRBJ1-2,NA,TRBV7-2
TGTGCCAGCAGCCAAGATGGCTCGAGCGCTCAGCCCCAGCATTTT,CASSQDGSSAQPQHF,15,few,TRBJ1-5,NA,TRBV4-2